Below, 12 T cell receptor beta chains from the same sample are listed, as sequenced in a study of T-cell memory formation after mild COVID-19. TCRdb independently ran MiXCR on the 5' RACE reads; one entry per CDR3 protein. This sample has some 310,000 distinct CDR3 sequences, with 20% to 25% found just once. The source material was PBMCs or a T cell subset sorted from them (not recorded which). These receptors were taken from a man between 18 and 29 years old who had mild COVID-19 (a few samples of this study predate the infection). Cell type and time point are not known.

Here the CDR3 reads CASSDRGGRTGELFF. In DNA form, the CDR3 reads TGTGCCAGCAGTGATCGCGGGGGGCGTACCGGGGAGCTGTTTTTT. The rearrangement links TRBV6-1 to TRBJ2-2; 8 bases align to TRBD2. CDR1 and CDR2 from the germline V gene are MNHNS and SASEGT. The CDR3 length is 15 residues. V lost 3 bases and J lost 5; bases outside the gene matches: 5.

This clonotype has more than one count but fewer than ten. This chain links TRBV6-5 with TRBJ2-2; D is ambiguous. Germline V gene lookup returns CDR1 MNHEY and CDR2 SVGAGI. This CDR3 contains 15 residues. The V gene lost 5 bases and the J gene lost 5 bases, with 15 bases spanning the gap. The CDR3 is CASSVTGPGTGELFF. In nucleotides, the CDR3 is TGTGCCAGCAGTGTCACCGGACCTGGGACCGGGGAGCTGTTTTTT.

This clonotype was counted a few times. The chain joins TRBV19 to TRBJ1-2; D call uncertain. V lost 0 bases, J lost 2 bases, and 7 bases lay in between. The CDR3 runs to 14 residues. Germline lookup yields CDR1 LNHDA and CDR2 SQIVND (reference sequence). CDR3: CASSIDRSNYGYTF. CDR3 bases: TGTGCCAGTAGTATAGATCGCAGCAACTATGGCTACACCTTC.

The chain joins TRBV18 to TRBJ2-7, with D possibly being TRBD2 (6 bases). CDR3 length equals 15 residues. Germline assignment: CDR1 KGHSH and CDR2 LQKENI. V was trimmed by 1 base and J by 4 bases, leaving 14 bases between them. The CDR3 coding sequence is TGTGCCAGCTCACCACGCGGGGACGGTTTATACGAGCAGTACTTC. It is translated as CASSPRGDGLYEQYF.

The CDR3 bases are TGTGCCAGCAGCGTTCCCGACGGGGGCTACACCTTC. Protein product: CASSVPDGGYTF. The chain uses TRBV9 and TRBJ1-2; D is unresolved. The V gene's germline CDR1 is SGDLS and CDR2 YYNGEE. Trimming cost V 2 bases and J 8 bases, with 10 bases left between them. This CDR3 contains 12 residues. Together with reference TRBV9 and TRBJ1-2, the CDR3 gives the full variable domain: DSGVTQTPKHLITATGQRVTLRCSPRSGDLSVYWYQQSLDQGLQFLIQYYNGEERAKGNILERFSAQQFPDLHSELNLSSLELGDSALYFCASSVPDGGYTFGSGTRLTVV.

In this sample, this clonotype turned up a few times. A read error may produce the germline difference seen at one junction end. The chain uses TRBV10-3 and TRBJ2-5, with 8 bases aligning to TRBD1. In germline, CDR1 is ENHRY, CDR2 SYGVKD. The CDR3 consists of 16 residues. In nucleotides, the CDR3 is TGTGCCCTCAGTGAGCAGGGGGCAGGGGGACGGGAGACCCAGTACTTC. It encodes CALSEQGAGGRETQYF.

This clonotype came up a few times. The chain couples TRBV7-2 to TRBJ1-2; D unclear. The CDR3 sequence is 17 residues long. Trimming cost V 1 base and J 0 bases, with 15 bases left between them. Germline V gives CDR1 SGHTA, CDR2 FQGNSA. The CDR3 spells CASSLDSAAQANYGYTF. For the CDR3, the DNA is TGTGCCAGCAGCTTAGATTCCGCAGCTCAAGCTAACTATGGCTACACCTTC. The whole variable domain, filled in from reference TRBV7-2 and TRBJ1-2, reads GAGVSQSPSNKVTEKGKDVELRCDPISGHTALYWYRQSLGQGLEFLIYFQGNSAPDKSGLPSDRFSAERTGGSVSTLTIQRTQQEDSAVYLCASSLDSAAQANYGYTFGSGTRLTVV.

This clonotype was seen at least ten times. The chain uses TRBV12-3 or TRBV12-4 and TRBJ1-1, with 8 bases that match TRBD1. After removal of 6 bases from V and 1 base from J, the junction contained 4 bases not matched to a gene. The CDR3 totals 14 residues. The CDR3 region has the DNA TGTGCCAGCAGCTACGGACAGGGGAACACTGAAGCTTTCTTT. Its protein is CASSYGQGNTEAFF.

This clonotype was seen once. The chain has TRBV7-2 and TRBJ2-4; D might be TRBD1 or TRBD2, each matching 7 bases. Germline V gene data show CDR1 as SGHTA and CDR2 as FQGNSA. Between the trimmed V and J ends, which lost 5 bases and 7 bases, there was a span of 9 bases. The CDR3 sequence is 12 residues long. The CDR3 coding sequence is TGTGCCAGCAGCCAGGGGGGGAACATTCAGTACTTC. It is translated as CASSQGGNIQYF.

CDR3 sequence: CASNTGTGLSGELFF. CDR3 nucleotide sequence: TGTGCCAGCAATACCGGAACGGGGTTGTCCGGGGAGCTGTTTTTT. The J gene is TRBJ2-2, the V gene TRBV6-5, with D tentatively TRBD2 (5 bases). This CDR3 has 15 amino acids. Trimming left V 7 bases short and J 6 bases short, with 18 bases between. From germline, CDR1 is MNHEY and CDR2 SVGAGI.

CDR3 nucleotide sequence: TGTGCCAGCAGTTACCGGGCAGATAATTCACCCCTCCACTTT. Amino acids: CASSYRADNSPLHF. V usage is TRBV6-2 or TRBV6-3 and J usage is TRBJ1-6; D call uncertain. Germline assignment: CDR1 MNHEY and CDR2 SVGEGT. The CDR3 loop spans 14 amino acids. Trimming pared 2 bases from V and 5 bases from J, leaving 7 bases between.

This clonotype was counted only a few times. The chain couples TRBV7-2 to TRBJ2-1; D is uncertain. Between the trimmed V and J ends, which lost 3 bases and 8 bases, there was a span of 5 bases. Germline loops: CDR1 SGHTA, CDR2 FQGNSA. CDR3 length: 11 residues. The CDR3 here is CASSFLHEQFF. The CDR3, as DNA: TGTGCCAGCAGCTTCCTTCATGAGCAGTTCTTC.